This T cell receptor beta chain came from a study of blood T cell repertoires in COVID-19. Background on the study: There were acute and convalescent COVID-19 samples, and they came from the United States, Italy and Spain. T cells, B-cell-depleted T cells, or PBMCs provided the cDNA or gDNA that served as material.

The table came from immunoSEQ multiplex PCR; TCRdb's copy has only in-frame clones and leaves some out. The top ten hold around 0.97% of the sample, which has approximately 80,000 clones, about 90% seen once. CDR1 and CDR2 (germline): SEHNR, FQNEAQ (reference sequence). The CDR3 has 14 amino acids. V was pared by 5 bases and J by 5 bases, with 7 bases of the junction left unmatched. This rearrangement joins TRBV7-9 to TRBJ1-1, with 8 bases lining up with TRBD1. The specimen sequenced was peripheral blood. This clonotype was obtained from a woman aged 45-65 years in a cohort sampled during active COVID-19. The CDR3 nucleotides read TGTGCCAGCAGCCTTGGACAGGGTTGGACTGAAGCTTTCTTT. This codes for CASSLGQGWTEAFF.